This T cell receptor (beta chain) derives from a study of tumor and adjacent non-tumor tissue in lung cancer. Looking at the study overall: Patients comprised roughly 12 adenocarcinoma, 2 squamous cell carcinoma and 1 small cell lung cancer.

Germline V gives CDR1 DFQATT, CDR2 SNEGSKA (reference sequence). The CDR3 length is 15 residues. The template was RNA from unsorted bulk tissue. Chemotherapy-naive patients with new lung cancer underwent thoracic surgery in China, August–late 2014. Worth noting for this clonotype: A read error may produce the germline difference seen at one junction end.

Three rounds of nested PCR, following a modified ARM-PCR protocol, produced the TCRbeta library. TCRdb fed the multiplex PCR reads into MiXCR, producing one record per CDR3 protein. The sample yields fewer than 130,000 distinct CDR3 sequences, approximately 84% seen once. Material for sequencing was lung tumor tissue. The chain links TRBV20-1 to TRBJ2-5; maybe TRBD2 (5 bases). This receptor was identified in a man between 65 and 80 years old with non-small cell lung cancer. Written as DNA, the CDR3 is TGCGGTGCTAGCACAGCGTTCCTGAGGCAAGAGACCCAGTACTTC. It specifies CGASTAFLRQETQYF.